The T cell receptor beta chain described here comes from a study of CD8 T cells in ankylosing spondylitis. This clonotype was seen only a few times. TCRdb re-analysed the 5' RACE reads in MiXCR, keeping a single row per CDR3 protein. The data hold 25,000 to 35,000 distinct CDR3 sequences, with more than 13% observed a single time. The sequence derives from a male donor with ankylosing spondylitis or in good health (not recorded which). Sequencing input: blood.

In DNA form, the CDR3 reads TGTGCCAGCTCACTGGAGAAATTGACTAGCGGGGGAAATGAGCAGTTCTTC. Its protein is CASSLEKLTSGGNEQFF. V and J are TRBV18 and TRBJ2-1; 12 nucleotides align to TRBD2. After removal of 4 bases from V and 7 bases from J, the junction contained 11 bases not matched to a gene. This CDR3 spans 17 amino acids. Germline V gene lookup returns CDR1 KGHSH and CDR2 LQKENI.